The text below deals with one TCR beta chain. There is no known antigen for this receptor. Per-base quality was not reported, and no clone a single base away is much larger than it. The sample comes from a study of blood T cell repertoires in COVID-19 (dated by TCRdb to the early 2020s). With regard to the full study: Collaborator samples came from the United States, Italy and Spain and covered acute and convalescent phases of COVID-19. Deeply sampled blood TCRbeta repertoires from subjects exposed to, actively infected with, or recovered from COVID-19 were included in the dataset. Where available, HLA class I and class II types were taken from metadata supplied by the sample provider and were not determined by assay-based typing. The samples were drawn from two sources: the first 160 participants of the ongoing ImmuneRACE study, and fewer than 1,500 subjects contributed by 6 global collaborators. A freely available public database, intended as a resource for researchers studying the immune response to SARS-CoV-2, is where the repertoires were released. The material from the prospective study consisted of cDNA or gDNA derived from T cells, B-cell-depleted T cells, or PBMCs. The sample metadata nearly always contained a de-identified subject ID, COVID-19 status, age in years and sex.

The research as a whole found: The amount of clinical and demographic metadata varied by source and participant and was provided uncurated.

Another Seattle source contributed samples from volunteer blood donors who had recovered from COVID-19. Collaborating institutions collected whole blood in K2EDTA tubes following their own protocols. For TCRbeta analysis, collaborators shipped samples as frozen whole blood, isolated PBMCs, or DNA extracted from either of those sample types. TCRbeta CDR3 regions were amplified from genomic DNA by means of the immunoSEQ Assay, a bias-controlled multiplex PCR. In the original analysis: The number of nucleated cells in each sample was estimated from the amplification of reference gene primers within the assay. To quantify the absolute abundance of each unique TCRbeta CDR3 rearrangement, sequence reads were collapsed and filtered. For each sample, productive Simpson clonality was calculated by taking the square root of Simpson's diversity index across productive rearrangements. TCRdb limited this immuneACCESS table to in-frame rearrangements with V and J called. A share of clones is missing; checked studies link under half to unresolved V genes, and the rest is unexplained. The DNA gave D and trimming, while V, J and clone size come from that table. Within this sample are 200,000 to 300,000 clones, with about 79% of them counted one time only. The ten largest clones represent around 2.5% of the sample.

Sequences MNHEY (CDR1) and SVGAGI (CDR2) are obtained from the germline V gene. The CDR3 starts with the cysteine, ends with the phenylalanine, and has 12 residues. CDR3 DNA is the only sequence kept; it has 36 bases, read in frame from the first base. V sheds 8 bases and J sheds 1 base, leaving 8 bases between their ends. The chain employs TRBV6-5 and TRBJ1-2; TRBD1 is possibly the D segment (6 matching bases). This receptor was obtained from a man aged 40-50 years who had recovered from COVID-19. The sample comprised peripheral blood. The nucleotide sequence reads TGTGCCAGCCAACAGGGTAACTATGGCTACACCTTC. Translated, it gives CASQQGNYGYTF.